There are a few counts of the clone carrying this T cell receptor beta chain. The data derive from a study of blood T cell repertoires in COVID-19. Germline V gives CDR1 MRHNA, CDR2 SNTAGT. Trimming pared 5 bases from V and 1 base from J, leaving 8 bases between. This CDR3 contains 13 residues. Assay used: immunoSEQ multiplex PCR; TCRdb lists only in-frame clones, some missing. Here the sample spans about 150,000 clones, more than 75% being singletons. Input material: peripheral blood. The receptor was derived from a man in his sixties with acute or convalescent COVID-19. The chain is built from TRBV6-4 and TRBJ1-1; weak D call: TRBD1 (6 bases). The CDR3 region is CASSWTENTEAFF. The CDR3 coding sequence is TGTGCCAGCAGTTGGACAGAGAACACTGAAGCTTTCTTT.